Each of the 28 T cell receptor beta chains below was sequenced from the same sample in a study of T cells after yellow fever vaccination. TCRdb fed the 5' RACE reads into MiXCR, producing one record per CDR3 protein. The data show 200,000 to 250,000 distinct CDR3 sequences, 6% to 7.5% seen once. Sample: CD4+ T cells sorted from PBMCs, taken 15 days after the yellow fever booster vaccination. These receptors all come from a man younger than 40 who received the YFV17D yellow fever vaccine.

This clonotype appeared many times. J is TRBJ2-2 and V is TRBV10-3, with D hard to call. V lost 3 bases, J lost 6 bases, and 8 bases lay in between. The CDR3 covers 13 residues. Germline V CDR1 and CDR2: ENHRY, SYGVKD. As DNA, the CDR3 is TGTGCCATCAGTGATGGTGGGGCCGGGGAGCTGTTTTTT. Translation: CAISDGGAGELFF.

This clonotype was seen a few times. V is TRBV5-1 and J is TRBJ2-3; maybe TRBD2 (5 bases). Germline CDR1 reads SGHRS; CDR2 reads YFSETQ. The germline V and J ends were trimmed by 0 bases and 11 bases, with 13 bases remaining between them. This CDR3 comprises 13 residues. The CDR3 DNA reads TGCGCCAGCAGCTTGGAAGGCGGAGGTGGGCAGTATTTT. It encodes CASSLEGGGGQYF.

This clonotype was observed at least ten times. This chain connects TRBV18 to TRBJ1-4; D is possibly TRBD1 (5 bases). Germline V gene sequence: CDR1 KGHSH, CDR2 LQKENI. The CDR3 is made up of 15 amino acids. V lost 5 bases to trimming and J lost 6 bases, with 16 bases between them. This CDR3 reads CASSAGRTPDEKLFF. CDR3 coding DNA: TGTGCCAGCTCAGCCGGCCGGACACCGGATGAAAAACTGTTTTTT. The variable domain in full, with the rest retrieved from reference TRBV18 and TRBJ1-4, is NAGVMQNPRHLVRRRGQEARLRCSPMKGHSHVYWYRQLPEEGLKFMVYLQKENIIDESGMPKERFSAEFPKEGPSILRIQQVVRGDSAAYFCASSAGRTPDEKLFFGSGTQLSVL.

This clonotype has at least ten counts. The chain uses TRBV27 and TRBJ2-1; weak D call: TRBD1 (5 bases). The CDR3 totals 14 residues. Trimming pared 7 bases from V and 4 bases from J, leaving 14 bases between. Per the germline V gene, CDR1 is MNHEY and CDR2 is SMNVEV (reference sequence). This CDR3 reads CASIRQGRYNEQFF. The CDR3 region has the DNA TGTGCCAGCATCCGCCAGGGAAGATACAATGAGCAGTTCTTC.

This sequence joins TRBV6-2 or TRBV6-3 and TRBJ2-6; tentatively, D is TRBD1 or TRBD2 (5 bases each). Per the germline V gene, CDR1 is MNHEY and CDR2 is SVGEGT. V dropped 8 bases and J dropped 0 bases, with 17 bases sitting between them. This CDR3 has 17 residues. CDR3: CASWSPGRSSGANVLTF. The CDR3 bases are TGTGCCAGCTGGTCTCCGGGACGGAGCTCTGGGGCCAACGTCCTGACTTTC.

This clonotype was found a few times. CDR3 bases: TGTGCCAGCAGCCAAGGGGTAGGGGTGGGCCAGTACTTC. It encodes CASSQGVGVGQYF. The chain is built from TRBV4-2 and TRBJ2-5, with D tentatively TRBD1 (5 bases). Germline CDR1 reads LGHNA; CDR2 reads YNFKEQ. The CDR3 runs 13 residues. Trimming pared 1 base from V and 10 bases from J, leaving 13 bases between.

V and J are TRBV6-2 or TRBV6-3 and TRBJ2-2, with D perhaps TRBD2 (5 bases). Trimming left V 6 bases short and J 7 bases short, with 9 bases between. CDR1 is MNHEY, CDR2 SVGEGT, per germline. This CDR3 comprises 12 residues. This CDR3 is CASRREVGELFF. In DNA, the CDR3 is TGTGCCAGCAGGAGGGAAGTCGGGGAGCTGTTTTTT.

The table lists this clonotype with a few counts. V is TRBV5-1 and J is TRBJ1-3, with a weak D call TRBD1 (6 bases). With 5 bases removed from V and 0 bases from J, the gap between germline ends came to 12 bases. Germline lookup yields CDR1 SGHRS and CDR2 YFSETQ. This CDR3 has 15 residues. Here the CDR3 DNA reads TGCGCCAGCAGGGAGACAGGTTCCTCTGGAAACACCATATATTTT. Amino acids: CASRETGSSGNTIYF.

There are a few counts of this clonotype. The V call is TRBV7-2, the J call TRBJ2-7; 10 bases are a match to TRBD1. V lost 3 bases and J lost 5; bases outside the gene matches: 1. CDR3 length: 13 residues. Germline CDR1 is SGHTA and CDR2 is FQGNSA. The CDR3 loop reads CASSFGTGDEQYF. The CDR3 nucleotides read TGTGCCAGCAGCTTTGGGACAGGGGACGAGCAGTACTTC. Based on the CDR3 plus reference TRBV7-2 and TRBJ2-7, the full variable domain is GAGVSQSPSNKVTEKGKDVELRCDPISGHTALYWYRQSLGQGLEFLIYFQGNSAPDKSGLPSDRFSAERTGGSVSTLTIQRTQQEDSAVYLCASSFGTGDEQYFGPGTRLTVT.

The chain has TRBV4-1 and TRBJ2-5; D is unclear. Trimming took 0 bases from V and 5 from J, leaving 7 bases between them. The CDR3 runs to 13 residues. Per the germline V gene, CDR1 is MGHRA and CDR2 is YSYEKL. Written as DNA, the CDR3 is TGCGCCAGCAGCCAAGAATTCCGGGAGACCCAGTACTTC. This encodes CASSQEFRETQYF.

This rearrangement joins TRBV27 to TRBJ2-5; no definite D call. Trimming removed 0 bases from V and 0 bases from J, with 8 bases in between. CDR1 and CDR2 (germline): MNHEY, SMNVEV (reference sequence). The CDR3 consists of 15 residues. The CDR3 DNA sequence: TGTGCCAGCAGTTTATCGTGGGCGGACCAAGAGACCCAGTACTTC. It yields the protein CASSLSWADQETQYF.

This clonotype was detected ten times or more. The V call is TRBV24-1, the J call TRBJ2-1; 8 positions agree with TRBD2. The germline CDR1 and CDR2 sequences are KGHDR and SFDVKD. The ends lost 4 bases at V and 1 base at J; junction bases unmatched: 2. This CDR3 comprises 15 residues. The CDR3: CATSESGSSYNEQFF. CDR3 DNA sequence: TGTGCCACCAGTGAAAGCGGGAGTTCCTACAATGAGCAGTTCTTC.

V usage is TRBV6-5 and J usage is TRBJ2-2; 8 bases map to TRBD1. The germline V gene encodes CDR1 MNHEY and CDR2 SVGAGI. J lost 6 bases, V lost 8 bases, and 5 bases had no gene match. CDR3 size: 13 residues. Here the CDR3 DNA reads TGTGCCAGCGGTAACAGGGGGGCCGGGGAGCTGTTTTTT. It translates to CASGNRGAGELFF.

Many counts were recorded for this clonotype. V gene TRBV3-1 combines with J gene TRBJ2-1, with 7 bases that match TRBD2. Losses at the gene ends were 5 bases for V and 3 bases for J; bases not matched to a gene: 7. Per the germline V gene, CDR1 is LGHDT and CDR2 is YNNKEL (reference sequence). This CDR3 contains 15 residues. The CDR3 here is CASSEILAVYNEQFF. The CDR3 DNA reads as TGTGCCAGCAGCGAGATCCTAGCGGTCTACAATGAGCAGTTCTTC.

In this sample, this clonotype turned up a few times. The chain has TRBV18 and TRBJ2-1, with D unresolved. The V end lost 0 bases, the J end lost 4 bases, and 10 bases lay between the germline ends. The length of the CDR3 is 15 residues. In germline, CDR1 is KGHSH, CDR2 LQKENI. As DNA, the CDR3 is TGTGCCAGCTCACCACCGGCCCGCCAATACAATGAGCAGTTCTTC. Encoded protein: CASSPPARQYNEQFF. The full variable domain, its missing parts supplied by reference TRBV18 and TRBJ2-1, is NAGVMQNPRHLVRRRGQEARLRCSPMKGHSHVYWYRQLPEEGLKFMVYLQKENIIDESGMPKERFSAEFPKEGPSILRIQQVVRGDSAAYFCASSPPARQYNEQFFGPGTRLTVL.

This clonotype was picked up a small number of times. V gene TRBV7-9 combines with J gene TRBJ2-5; 10 bases fit TRBD2. CDR1 and CDR2 from the germline V gene are SEHNR and FQNEAQ (reference sequence). The CDR3 extends over 19 amino acids. The trim removed 5 bases at V and 1 base at J, leaving 16 bases unmatched. The CDR3 spells CASSRGESISGRIQETQYF. The CDR3 DNA is TGTGCCAGCAGCCGAGGAGAGTCCATTAGCGGGAGGATCCAAGAGACCCAGTACTTC.

With respect to this clonotype: One junction end does not reproduce the germline sequence, and a read error may be involved. This chain connects TRBV6-2 or TRBV6-3 to TRBJ2-7; 8 nucleotides match TRBD1. This CDR3 comprises 12 residues. CDR1 and CDR2 from the germline V gene are MNHEY and SVGEGT. In nucleotides, the CDR3 is TGCGGGGTGGGCAGGGGGCCTTACGAGCAGTACTTC. The encoded protein is CGVGRGPYEQYF.

Only a few counts were recorded for this clonotype. The chain links TRBV20-1 to TRBJ2-1; 7 bases align to TRBD2. In germline, CDR1 is DFQATT, CDR2 SNEGSKA (reference sequence). V was clipped by 6 bases and J by 6 bases; unmatched bases: 17. The CDR3 has 16 amino acids. The CDR3 spells CSANERRTRSTNEQFF. DNA for the CDR3: TGCAGTGCCAACGAAAGGAGGACTAGGTCTACCAATGAGCAGTTCTTC.

The V and J genes are TRBV5-1 and TRBJ2-2, with a possible D match to TRBD2 (6 bases). Germline V gene data show CDR1 as SGHRS and CDR2 as YFSETQ. This CDR3 has 16 amino acids. V lost 4 bases and J 2 bases, leaving 15 bases between the germline ends. CDR3 protein: CASSPWGSGNTGELFF. The CDR3 region has the DNA TGCGCCAGCAGCCCCTGGGGTAGCGGCAACACCGGGGAGCTGTTTTTT.

This clonotype came up many times. V gene TRBV11-3 combines with J gene TRBJ2-3; 14 bases agree with TRBD2. The trim removed 1 base at V and 2 bases at J, leaving 17 bases unmatched. The CDR3 has 22 amino acids. Germline CDR1 and CDR2: SGHNT and YENEEA. CDR3 nucleotides: TGTGCCAGCAGCTTAGTGAGGTGGGACAGAAGACTAGCGGGAGGGATCACAGATACGCAGTATTTT. This translates into CASSLVRWDRRLAGGITDTQYF.

This clonotype was detected a few times. The chain is built from TRBV7-8 and TRBJ2-5, with TRBD2 identical over 9 bases. J lost 1 base, V lost 5 bases, and 8 bases had no gene match. The CDR3 length is 16 residues. Germline values: CDR1 SGHVS, CDR2 FQNEAQ. The CDR3 spells CASSPGLAAFQETQYF. In DNA, the CDR3 is TGTGCCAGCAGCCCGGGACTAGCAGCCTTCCAAGAGACCCAGTACTTC.

In this sample, this clonotype turned up a few times. The chain links TRBV6-1 to TRBJ2-2; TRBD1 matches 9 bases. The germline CDR1 and CDR2 sequences are MNHNS and SASEGT. V lost 8 bases, J lost 4 bases, and 11 bases stayed unmatched. This CDR3 is built from 16 residues. In nucleotides, the CDR3 is TGTGCCAGCCAGGACAGGGGACGGCCTTCCACCGGGGAGCTGTTTTTT. It is translated as CASQDRGRPSTGELFF.

Many counts were recorded for this clonotype. This chain uses TRBV28 with TRBJ1-4; tentative D call: TRBD1 (5 bases). V was pared by 6 bases and J by 7 bases, with 21 bases between. Germline V gives CDR1 MDHEN, CDR2 SYDVKM. The CDR3 is made up of 16 amino acids. The DNA of the CDR3 is TGTGCCAGCAGACCCCCGGCAGGGAGTCTTGGTGAAAAACTGTTTTTT. Its protein product is CASRPPAGSLGEKLFF.

The table lists this clonotype with a few counts. The genes are TRBV18 and TRBJ1-5; tentatively, D is TRBD1 (5 bases). CDR3 length: 15 residues. From germline, CDR1 is KGHSH and CDR2 LQKENI. Deletions cut 1 base from V and 5 bases from J, with 12 bases between. The CDR3 loop is CASSPQGPGDQPQHF. The CDR3 DNA sequence: TGTGCCAGCTCACCACAGGGGCCGGGCGATCAGCCCCAGCATTTT. The variable domain in full, completed from reference TRBV18 and TRBJ1-5, reads NAGVMQNPRHLVRRRGQEARLRCSPMKGHSHVYWYRQLPEEGLKFMVYLQKENIIDESGMPKERFSAEFPKEGPSILRIQQVVRGDSAAYFCASSPQGPGDQPQHFGDGTRLSIL.

This clonotype has at least ten counts. This chain joins TRBV10-1 and TRBJ2-2; D unclear. The V and J ends lost 3 bases and 6 bases respectively, with 5 bases between them. This CDR3 is built from 12 residues. Germline V gene data show CDR1 as WNHNN and CDR2 as SYGVQD (reference sequence). CDR3 residues: CASSDYPGELFF. Here the CDR3 DNA reads TGCGCCAGCAGTGACTATCCCGGGGAGCTGTTTTTT.

In this sample, this clonotype turned up a few times. This chain connects TRBV6-1 to TRBJ2-1; 10 nucleotides agree with TRBD2. With V trimmed by 5 bases and J by 4 bases, 11 bases remained unmatched. The CDR3 covers 17 residues. From germline, CDR1 is MNHNS and CDR2 SASEGT. The CDR3 here is CASSKPTSGARYNEQFF. The CDR3 DNA sequence: TGTGCCAGCAGTAAACCCACTAGCGGGGCTAGGTACAATGAGCAGTTCTTC.

This clonotype was detected ten times or more. The junction departs from germline at one end; a sequencing error may be responsible. This chain joins TRBV7-9 and TRBJ2-3, with D hard to call. Looked up from germline, CDR1 is SEHNR and CDR2 is FQNEAQ (reference sequence). This CDR3 spans 13 amino acids. The CDR3 nucleotides read TGCGCCAGCAGCTTGACCGGGACAGATACGCAGTATTTT. Its translation: CASSLTGTDTQYF.

The genes are TRBV10-3 and TRBJ2-3, with 10 bases aligning to TRBD2. The CDR3 is 14 amino acids. Germline V gene data show CDR1 as ENHRY and CDR2 as SYGVKD. V lost 10 bases and J lost 2; bases outside the gene matches: 6. CDR3 sequence reads: CATQLAGFTDTQYF. The CDR3 DNA reads TGTGCCACCCAACTAGCGGGGTTCACAGATACGCAGTATTTT.